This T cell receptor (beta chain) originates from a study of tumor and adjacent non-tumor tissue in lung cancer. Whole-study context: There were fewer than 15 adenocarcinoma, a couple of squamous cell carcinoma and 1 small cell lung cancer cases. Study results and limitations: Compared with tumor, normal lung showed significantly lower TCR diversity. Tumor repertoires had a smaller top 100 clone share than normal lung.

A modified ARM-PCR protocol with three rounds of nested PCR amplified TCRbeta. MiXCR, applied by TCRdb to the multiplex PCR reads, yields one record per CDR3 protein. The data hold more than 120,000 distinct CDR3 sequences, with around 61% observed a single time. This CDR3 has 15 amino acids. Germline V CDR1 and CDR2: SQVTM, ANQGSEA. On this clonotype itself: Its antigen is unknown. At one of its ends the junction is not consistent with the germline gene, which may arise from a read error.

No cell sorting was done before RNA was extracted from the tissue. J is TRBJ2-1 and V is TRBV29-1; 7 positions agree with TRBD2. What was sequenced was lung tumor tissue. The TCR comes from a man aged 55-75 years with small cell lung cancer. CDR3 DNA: TGCAGTGTTAAATTAGCGGGCAATCCCTACAATGAGAAGTTCTTC. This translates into CSVKLAGNPYNEKFF.